This T cell receptor beta chain was retrieved from a study of PD-L1 blockade in urothelial cancer. Turning to the study itself: Blood was tested 3 weeks (second dose) and 6 weeks into treatment. When blood samples were assessed, the median T cell count was about 130,000.

TCRdb's copy holds only in-frame clones and misses some; the assay was immunoSEQ multiplex PCR. The sample consists of more than 95,000 clones, about 82% of them appearing once. Looked up from germline, CDR1 is MNHNS and CDR2 is SASEGT. Deletions cut 4 bases from V and 7 bases from J, with 13 bases between. The CDR3 has 13 amino acids. Details on this clone: Its target is not known.

Study findings and constraints: Lower pretreatment blood TCR clonality, under the median, predicted better survival, researchers reported.

Described time point: peripheral blood 6 weeks after treatment start. The starting material was PBMCs, obtained around atezolizumab (anti-PD-L1) treatment. This sequence was found in a man aged 45-65 years with urothelial cancer. The gene calls are TRBV6-1 and TRBJ2-5; possible D gene TRBD1, 6 bases. The CDR3 loop is CASSGGLRGTQYF. CDR3 sequence (DNA): TGTGCCAGCAGTGGGGGGCTCAGGGGGACCCAGTACTTC.